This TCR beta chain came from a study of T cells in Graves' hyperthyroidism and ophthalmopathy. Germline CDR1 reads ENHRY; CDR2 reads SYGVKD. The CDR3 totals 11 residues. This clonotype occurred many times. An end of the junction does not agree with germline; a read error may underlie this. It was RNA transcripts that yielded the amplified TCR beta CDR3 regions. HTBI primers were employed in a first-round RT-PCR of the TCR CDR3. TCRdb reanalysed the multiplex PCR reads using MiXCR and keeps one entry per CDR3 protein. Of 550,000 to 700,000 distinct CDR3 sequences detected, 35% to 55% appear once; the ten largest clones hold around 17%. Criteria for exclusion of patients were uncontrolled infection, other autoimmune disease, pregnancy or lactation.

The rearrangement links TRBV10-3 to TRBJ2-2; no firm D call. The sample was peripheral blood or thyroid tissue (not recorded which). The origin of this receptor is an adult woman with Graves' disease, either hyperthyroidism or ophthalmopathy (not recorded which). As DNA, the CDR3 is TGTGCCATCAGTGACACGGGGGAGCTGTTTTTT. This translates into CAISDTGELFF.